The table lists the clone carrying this T cell receptor (beta chain) with many counts. Its antigen is currently unknown. The sample belongs to a study of T cell repertoires in cytomegalovirus infection. TCRdb itself ran the reads through MiXCR, one entry per CDR3 protein. The repertoire holds about 190,000 distinct CDR3 sequences, with about a tenth as singletons. Unmatched junction bases numbered 9, after V lost 5 bases and J lost 4 bases. The germline gives CDR1 SGHVS, CDR2 FNYEAQ. This CDR3 region has 16 residues. Study outcomes and limitations: Ex vivo responses were dominated by HLA-C-restricted CMV-specific TCR beta clonotypes.

This chain connects TRBV7-6 to TRBJ2-1, with TRBD2 matching over 9 bases. What was sequenced was PBMCs. This TCR came from a human donor in good health (CMV status not recorded). Some clones in this sample may be carry-over from other donors' samples. CDR3 loop: CASSPYSGRGYNEQFF. The CDR3 bases are TGTGCCAGCAGCCCCTATAGCGGGAGAGGGTACAATGAGCAGTTCTTC.